The entry below describes one T cell receptor beta chain. This sample stems from a study of blood T cell repertoires in COVID-19. The CDR3 spans 15 residues. CDR1 is LGHNA, CDR2 YNFKEQ, per germline. Between the trimmed V and J ends, which lost 4 bases and 2 bases, there was a span of 11 bases. Sequencing was performed with immunoSEQ multiplex PCR; in TCRdb, only in-frame clones are kept and a portion is missing. The sample holds under 300,000 clones, 70% to 90% seen once. Assignment of participants to cohorts was predicated upon participant-reported clinical history. Source material: PBMCs or T cells enriched from blood (not recorded which). V gene TRBV4-2 combines with J gene TRBJ1-4; maybe TRBD1 (6 bases). This clonotype was sampled from a woman aged 40 to 55 with acute COVID-19. The CDR3 protein is CASSPQGSTNEKLFF. The CDR3 bases are TGTGCCAGCAGCCCGCAGGGGAGCACTAATGAAAAACTGTTTTTT.